The clone carrying this T cell receptor beta chain showed up just a few times. The antigen remains undetermined. This sample was included in a study of T-cell reconstitution after alpha-beta-depleted transplantation in children. General study points: By one year post-transplant, T-cell counts and diversity largely arose from T cells that were newly produced. Recipient T cells and thymic progenitors that survived gave rise to the high TCRbeta diversity observed at day 60 in some patients. Several hundred rapidly expanded clones from non-depleted graft cells reportedly supplied alpha-beta T cells about two months post-transplant.

Unique molecular identifiers were incorporated during preparation of the TCRbeta library. One entry per CDR3 protein results from TCRdb running MiXCR on the PCR reads. The sample consists of about 300,000 distinct CDR3 sequences, 6.5% to 9% of them appearing once. The sample consisted of peripheral blood, taken 360 days after TCRalphabeta/CD19-depleted stem cell transplant. The clonotype comes from a female patient aged 2 to 10 who had a stem cell transplant for Fanconi anemia, so the T cells may come from the graft donor.

Here the CDR3 DNA reads TGTGCCAGCAGCGTAGGGGTGTCCTATAATTCACCCCTCCACTTT. Translation: CASSVGVSYNSPLHF. The rearrangement links TRBV9 to TRBJ1-6; D is uncertain. The germline CDR1 and CDR2 sequences are SGDLS and YYNGEE. Trimming removed 0 bases at V and 1 base at J, with 5 bases between. The CDR3 length is 15 residues.